The 20 T cell receptor beta chains listed next were all sequenced from one sample in a study of T cell responses to AZD1222 COVID-19 vaccine. Here immunoSEQ multiplex PCR was the method, and the copy in TCRdb shows in-frame clones only, minus some. The sample yields tens of thousands of clones, approximately 85% seen once. This specimen was peripheral blood, taken 28 days after the second AZD1222 dose. Source of these receptors: an adult who received the AZD1222 COVID-19 vaccine.

This chain joins TRBV6-5 and TRBJ2-1, with no clear D. The CDR3 is 11 amino acids. Per germline, CDR1 MNHEY and CDR2 SVGAGI. The V end was cut by 0 bases, the J end by 10 bases, with 4 bases between. This CDR3 reads CASSYSNEQFF. The CDR3 DNA is TGTGCCAGCAGTTACTCGAACGAGCAGTTCTTC.

This clone appeared a single time. At one end the junction does not follow the germline gene, possibly because of a read error. In DNA form, the CDR3 reads TGTGTCAGCAGCCAACGGCAGGGGGCCACCTCCTCACCCCTCCACTTT. Translating it yields CVSSQRQGATSSPLHF. The chain employs TRBV3-1 (or the pseudogene TRBV3-2) and TRBJ1-6; 8 bases align to TRBD1. The germline CDR1 and CDR2 sequences are LGHDT and YNNKEL (reference sequence). This CDR3 contains 16 residues.

For this clone: At one boundary the junction diverges from the germline segment, which might be a read error. As DNA, the CDR3 is TGCGCCAGCAGCAAAGAGCTAGCGGGGGGGACCCAGTACTTC. Translation gives CASSKELAGGTQYF. V is TRBV4-1 and J is TRBJ2-5; TRBD2 agrees at 11 bases. The CDR3 spans 14 residues. Germline V gene sequence: CDR1 MGHRA, CDR2 YSYEKL.

The DNA of the CDR3 is TGTGCCAGCAGCCAAGACCTAGGCGGGGGGGCCCCGAACACCGGGGAGCTGTTTTTT. Encoded protein: CASSQDLGGGAPNTGELFF. The V call is TRBV4-2, the J call TRBJ2-2; 9 positions agree with TRBD2. The CDR3 totals 19 residues. Germline assignment: CDR1 LGHNA and CDR2 YNFKEQ. V was clipped by 0 bases and J by 0 bases; unmatched bases: 8.

This chain joins TRBV6-6 and TRBJ2-7; perhaps TRBD1 as D (6 bases). From germline, CDR1 is MNHNY and CDR2 SVGAGI (reference sequence). The CDR3 totals 13 residues. The CDR3 reads CASSYSGETGPPV. Written as DNA, the CDR3 is TGTGCCAGCAGTTACTCGGGGGAGACAGGTCCCCCAGTC.

This chain uses TRBV18 with TRBJ2-5; D assignment may be TRBD1 or TRBD2 (5 bases each). There are 14 residues in the CDR3. Germline CDR1 is KGHSH and CDR2 is LQKENI. V dropped 3 bases and J dropped 5 bases, with 13 bases sitting between them. The CDR3 nucleotides read TGTGCCAGCTCACCGACTGGGGGTATGGAGACCCAGTACTTC. Amino acids: CASSPTGGMETQYF.

The CDR3 nucleotides read TGTGCCAGCAGAAGGAACACTGAAGCTTTCTTT. Translation: CASRRNTEAFF. The rearrangement links TRBV28 to TRBJ1-1; no clear D gene. Germline CDR1 reads MDHEN; CDR2 reads SYDVKM. The germline V and J ends were trimmed by 6 bases and 1 base, with 3 bases remaining between them. The CDR3 extends over 11 amino acids.

This sequence joins TRBV18 and TRBJ2-7, with 8 positions matching TRBD1. The CDR3 has 13 amino acids. CDR1 is KGHSH, CDR2 LQKENI, per germline. Trimming cost V 4 bases and J 7 bases; bases outside gene matches: 6. The CDR3 sequence: CASSQMDREEQYF. The CDR3 bases are TGTGCCAGCTCACAAATGGACAGGGAAGAGCAGTACTTC.

In this sample, this clone turned up a few times. The V call is TRBV28, the J call TRBJ1-3; 10 nucleotides match TRBD1. Germline lookup yields CDR1 MDHEN and CDR2 SYDVKM. The V gene end was trimmed by 2 bases and the J gene end by 0 bases; junction bases not matched to a gene: 1. This CDR3 contains 16 residues. The CDR3 here is CASSLRQGASGNTIYF. DNA for the CDR3: TGTGCCAGCAGTTTAAGACAGGGGGCCTCTGGAAACACCATATATTTT. Full variable domain (outside the CDR3, taken from reference TRBV28 and TRBJ1-3): DVKVTQSSRYLVKRTGEKVFLECVQDMDHENMFWYRQDPGLGLRLIYFSYDVKMKEKGDIPEGYSVSREKKERFSLILESASTNQTSMYLCASSLRQGASGNTIYFGEGSWLTVV.

Note on this clone: This CDR3 is also generated by other DNA sequences in the sample. V is TRBV28 and J is TRBJ1-4, with D maybe TRBD1 (5 bases). Trimming shortened V by 8 bases and J by 4 bases, and 17 bases separated the two germline ends. The CDR3 runs to 15 residues. The germline V gene encodes CDR1 MDHEN and CDR2 SYDVKM. CDR3 in amino acids: CASSRTGPVNEKLFF. The CDR3 DNA follows: TGTGCCAGCTCGAGAACAGGCCCCGTTAATGAAAAACTGTTTTTT. Full variable domain (remainder filled in from reference TRBV28 and TRBJ1-4): DVKVTQSSRYLVKRTGEKVFLECVQDMDHENMFWYRQDPGLGLRLIYFSYDVKMKEKGDIPEGYSVSREKKERFSLILESASTNQTSMYLCASSRTGPVNEKLFFGSGTQLSVL.

This chain links TRBV7-9 with TRBJ2-1; perhaps D is TRBD1 or TRBD2 (5 bases each). Between the trimmed V and J ends, which lost 4 bases and 5 bases, there was a span of 18 bases. Looked up from germline, CDR1 is SEHNR and CDR2 is FQNEAQ (reference sequence). The CDR3 has 16 residues. The CDR3 DNA is TGTGCCAGCAGCTCCTGGGTGGGGGTCACAAACAATGAGCAGTTCTTC. It encodes CASSSWVGVTNNEQFF.

For the CDR3, the DNA is TGTGCCAGCAGCTTAAACCAGGGAACCGGTGTCGGAAAACTGTTTTTT. This codes for CASSLNQGTGVGKLFF. The chain recombines TRBV7-8 with TRBJ1-4; D might be TRBD1 (5 bases). Looked up from germline, CDR1 is SGHVS and CDR2 is FQNEAQ. The CDR3 runs to 16 residues. Trimming cost V 2 bases and J 10 bases, with 20 bases left between them. The variable domain in full, with the rest retrieved from reference TRBV7-8 and TRBJ1-4, is GAGVSQSPRYKVAKRGQDVALRCDPISGHVSLFWYQQALGQGPEFLTYFQNEAQLDKSGLPSDRFFAERPEGSVSTLKIQRTQQEDSAVYLCASSLNQGTGVGKLFFGSGTQLSVL.

The V gene is TRBV10-1, the J gene TRBJ2-3; perhaps TRBD1 as D (6 bases). The V end lost 0 bases, the J end lost 6 bases, and 19 bases lay between the germline ends. The CDR3 is 17 residues long. The germline CDR1 and CDR2 sequences are WNHNN and SYGVQD (reference sequence). CDR3 amino acids: CASSESRQALLVDTQYF. The CDR3 coding sequence is TGCGCCAGCAGTGAGTCGCGACAGGCCTTGTTGGTGGATACGCAGTATTTT.

The CDR3 sequence is CASSFAPGDEKLFF. The CDR3 DNA is TGTGCCAGCAGTTTTGCCCCAGGGGATGAAAAACTGTTTTTT. The rearrangement links TRBV27 to TRBJ1-4, with D tentatively TRBD1 (6 bases). The CDR3 is 14 residues long. Trimming pared 3 bases from V and 6 bases from J, leaving 11 bases between. CDR1 and CDR2 (germline): MNHEY, SMNVEV (reference sequence).

This sequence joins TRBV9 and TRBJ1-1; D is ambiguous. The CDR3 consists of 13 residues. V gave up 4 bases and J gave up 0 bases, with 7 bases separating them. CDR1 is SGDLS, CDR2 YYNGEE, per germline. CDR3 protein: CASSRNLNTEAFF. The CDR3 DNA is TGTGCCAGCAGCAGGAACTTGAACACTGAAGCTTTCTTT.

The chain uses TRBV14 and TRBJ1-3; the D is unclear. Germline CDR1 and CDR2: SGHDN and FVKESK. This CDR3 contains 16 residues. Trimming removed 0 bases at V and 4 bases at J, with 13 bases between. The CDR3 DNA sequence: TGTGCCAGCAGCCAAGATCTCGGGTATTCCGGAAACACCATATATTTT. Amino acid sequence: CASSQDLGYSGNTIYF.

The chain links TRBV2 to TRBJ1-2, with unresolved D. V lost 4 bases, J lost 1 base, and 10 bases lay in between. This CDR3 is built from 14 residues. Germline values: CDR1 SNHLY, CDR2 FYNNEI. CDR3 protein: CASSVTINNYGYTF. CDR3 bases: TGTGCCAGCAGTGTCACAATCAATAACTATGGCTACACCTTC.

The chain carries TRBV24-1 and TRBJ1-5; weak D call: TRBD1 (6 bases). V dropped 6 bases and J dropped 5 bases, with 10 bases sitting between them. Germline CDR1 is KGHDR and CDR2 is SFDVKD. This CDR3 is built from 13 residues. In nucleotides, the CDR3 is TGTGCCACCAGTAAGACAGGTCATCAGCCCCAGCATTTT. The encoded protein is CATSKTGHQPQHF.

The CDR3 sequence is CASSPLTSGAEETQYF. CDR3 coding DNA: TGTGCCAGCAGCCCTTTGACTAGCGGGGCTGAAGAGACCCAGTACTTC. This rearrangement joins TRBV5-4 to TRBJ2-5; 11 nucleotides agree with TRBD2. The V gene end was trimmed by 4 bases and the J gene end by 3 bases; junction bases not matched to a gene: 8. The CDR3 totals 16 residues. Germline V gives CDR1 SGHNT, CDR2 YYREEE (reference sequence).

This clone has a single count. The J gene is TRBJ2-7, the V gene TRBV15; TRBD1 matches 8 bases. The J call may be in error: the DNA end matches TRBJ2-5 better. The CDR3 totals 14 residues. Germline-derived CDR1 and CDR2 are LNHNV and YYDKDF (reference sequence). CDR3 amino acids: CATRADRVQETQYF. The CDR3 DNA sequence: TGTGCCACCAGGGCGGACAGGGTTCAAGAGACCCAGTACTTC.